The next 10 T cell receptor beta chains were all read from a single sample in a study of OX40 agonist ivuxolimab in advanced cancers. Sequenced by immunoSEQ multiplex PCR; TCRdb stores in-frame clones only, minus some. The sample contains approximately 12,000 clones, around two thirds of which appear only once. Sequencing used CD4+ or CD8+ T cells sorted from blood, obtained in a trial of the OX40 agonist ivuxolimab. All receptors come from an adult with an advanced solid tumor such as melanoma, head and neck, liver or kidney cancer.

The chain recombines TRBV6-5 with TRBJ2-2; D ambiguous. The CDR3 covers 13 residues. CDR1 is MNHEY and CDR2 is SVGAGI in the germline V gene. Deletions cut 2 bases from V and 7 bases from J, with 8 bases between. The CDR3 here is CASSYKVDGELFF. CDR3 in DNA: TGTGCCAGCAGTTACAAGGTGGACGGGGAGCTGTTTTTT.

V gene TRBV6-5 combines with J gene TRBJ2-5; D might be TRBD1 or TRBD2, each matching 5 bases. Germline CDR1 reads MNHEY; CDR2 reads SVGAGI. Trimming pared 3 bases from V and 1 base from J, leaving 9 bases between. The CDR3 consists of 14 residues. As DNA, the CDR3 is TGTGCCAGCAGTTATCTGGGGGTCCAAGAGACCCAGTACTTC. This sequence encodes CASSYLGVQETQYF.

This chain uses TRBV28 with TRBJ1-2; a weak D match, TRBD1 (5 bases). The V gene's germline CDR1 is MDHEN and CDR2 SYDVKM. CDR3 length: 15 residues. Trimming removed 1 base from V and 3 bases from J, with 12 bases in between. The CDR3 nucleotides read TGTGCCAGCAGTTTATATGCGGGGGGAGACTATGGCTACACCTTC. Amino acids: CASSLYAGGDYGYTF.

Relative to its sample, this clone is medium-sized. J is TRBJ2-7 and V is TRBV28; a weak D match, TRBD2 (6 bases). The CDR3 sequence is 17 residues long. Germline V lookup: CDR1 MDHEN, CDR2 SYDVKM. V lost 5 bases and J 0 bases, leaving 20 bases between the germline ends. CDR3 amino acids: CASSTHHIGGTSYEQYF. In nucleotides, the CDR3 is TGTGCCAGCAGTACCCACCACATCGGCGGGACCTCCTACGAGCAGTACTTC.

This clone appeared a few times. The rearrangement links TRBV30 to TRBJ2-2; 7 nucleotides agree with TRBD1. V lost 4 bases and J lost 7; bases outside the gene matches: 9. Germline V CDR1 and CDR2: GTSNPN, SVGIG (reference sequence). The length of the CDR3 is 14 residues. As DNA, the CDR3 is TGTGCCTGGAAACGAAACCAGGGGGTCGGGGAGCTGTTTTTT. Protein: CAWKRNQGVGELFF. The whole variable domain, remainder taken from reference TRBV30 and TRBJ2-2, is SQTIHQWPATLVQPVGSPLSLECTVEGTSNPNLYWYRQAAGRGLQLLFYSVGIGQISSEVPQNLSASRPQDRQFILSSKKLLLSDSGFYLCAWKRNQGVGELFFGEGSRLTVL.

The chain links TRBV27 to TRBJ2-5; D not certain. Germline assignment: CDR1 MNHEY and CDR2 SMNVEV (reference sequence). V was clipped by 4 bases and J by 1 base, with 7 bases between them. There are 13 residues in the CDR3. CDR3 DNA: TGTGCCAGCAGTTCCGTCCCCCAAGAGACCCAGTACTTC. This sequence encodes CASSSVPQETQYF.

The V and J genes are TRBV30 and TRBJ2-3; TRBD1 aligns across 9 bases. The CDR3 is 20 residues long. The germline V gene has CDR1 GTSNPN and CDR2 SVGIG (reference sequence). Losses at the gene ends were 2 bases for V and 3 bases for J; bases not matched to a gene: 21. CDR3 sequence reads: CAWSWVGCADPGTGTDTQYF. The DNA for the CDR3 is TGTGCCTGGAGTTGGGTGGGATGCGCGGACCCCGGGACAGGGACAGATACGCAGTATTTT.

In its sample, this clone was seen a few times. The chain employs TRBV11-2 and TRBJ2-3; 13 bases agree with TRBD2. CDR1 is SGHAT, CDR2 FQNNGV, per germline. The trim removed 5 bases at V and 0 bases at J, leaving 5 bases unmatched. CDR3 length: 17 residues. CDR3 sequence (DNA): TGTGCCAGCAGCGTGGGACTAGCGGGAATTAGCACAGATACGCAGTATTTT. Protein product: CASSVGLAGISTDTQYF.

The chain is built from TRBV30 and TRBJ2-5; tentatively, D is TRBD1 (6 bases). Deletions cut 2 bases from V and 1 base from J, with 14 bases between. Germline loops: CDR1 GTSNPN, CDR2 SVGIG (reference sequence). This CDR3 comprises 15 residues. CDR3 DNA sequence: TGTGCCTGGAGTAGAGACAGGCGCCTCCAAGAGACCCAGTACTTC. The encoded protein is CAWSRDRRLQETQYF.

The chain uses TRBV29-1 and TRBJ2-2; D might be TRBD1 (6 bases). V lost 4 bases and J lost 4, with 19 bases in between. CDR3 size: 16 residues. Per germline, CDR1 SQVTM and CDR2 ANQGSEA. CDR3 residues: CSVAPIWGPSTGELFF. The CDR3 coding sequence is TGCAGCGTTGCGCCCATTTGGGGGCCAAGCACCGGGGAGCTGTTTTTT.